This T cell receptor (beta chain) was identified during a study of T-cell memory formation after mild COVID-19. As for the study in general: In these data, TCR clusters were largely donor specific.

A word on this clonotype: What it binds is not known.

TCRdb redid the calling of the 5' RACE reads with MiXCR, one entry per CDR3 protein. Here the sample spans approximately 290,000 distinct CDR3 sequences, 15% to 20% being singletons. Findings and limits, study-wide: Researchers report contracting CD4+ clones mostly in CM and EM, with CD8+ clones in EMRA. Memory cells collected pre-infection included some clones that later responded, suggesting cross-reactive memory joined. A balance of CD4 and CD8 characterized clones contracting day 15 to 85, whereas later expanders leaned CD4+.

The CDR3 length is 15 residues. The V gene's germline CDR1 is MNHNS and CDR2 SASEGT. The V end lost 6 bases, the J end lost 10 bases, and 21 bases lay between the germline ends. Sequences were obtained from PBMCs or a T cell subset sorted from them (not recorded which). This sequence originates from a man aged 18 to 35 who had mild COVID-19 (a few samples of this study predate the infection). Cell type and time point are not known. This rearrangement joins TRBV6-1 to TRBJ2-2, with D possibly TRBD2 on 6 matching bases. The CDR3 nucleotides read TGTGCCAGCAGAGGCAGGGACTCAGCGTTGGAGGAGCTGTTTTTT. It yields the protein CASRGRDSALEELFF.